The 13 T cell receptor beta chains presented below share a single source sample, sequenced in a study of shared clonotypes between healthy human individuals. Clones were read by immunoSEQ multiplex PCR, and TCRdb kept only the in-frame ones, dropping some. Altogether 650,000 to 750,000 clones are present, 72% being singletons, with the ten largest covering approximately 1.8%. Sequences were obtained from memory CD4+ T cells sorted from blood. Sample subset: CD45RA-negative fraction. The receptors originated from a woman in her 30s in good health.

Points on this clone: Different DNA sequences within this sample yield the same CDR3. The chain recombines TRBV11-2 with TRBJ2-3, with D hard to call. Trimming pared 1 base from V and 3 bases from J, leaving 5 bases between. The CDR3 sequence is 13 residues long. CDR1 is SGHAT, CDR2 FQNNGV, per germline. The CDR3: CASSLGRTDTQYF. The DNA for the CDR3 is TGTGCCAGCAGCTTAGGACGGACAGATACGCAGTATTTT.

V is TRBV5-1 and J is TRBJ1-1, with TRBD1 as a possible D gene (5 bases). Trimming shortened V by 4 bases and J by 1 base, and 17 bases separated the two germline ends. CDR1 SGHRS and CDR2 YFSETQ come from the germline V gene. The CDR3 totals 16 residues. The CDR3 DNA follows: TGCGCCAGCAGCAGGGGACTCAGGGCCACGAACACTGAAGCTTTCTTT. This codes for CASSRGLRATNTEAFF.

As regards this clone: Additional DNA sequences in this sample encode the identical CDR3. This chain uses TRBV11-2 with TRBJ2-7; D gene uncertain. Deletions cut 1 base from V and 4 bases from J, with 11 bases between. This CDR3 has 14 amino acids. Germline loops: CDR1 SGHAT, CDR2 FQNNGV. CDR3 residues: CASSLVDGPYEQYF. CDR3 in DNA: TGTGCCAGCAGCTTAGTGGACGGCCCTTACGAGCAGTACTTC.

This clone was seen many times. CDR3 DNA sequence: TGTGCCAGCAAGGGGGGGCAAACAGGGTCCTACGAGCAGTACTTC. This codes for CASKGGQTGSYEQYF. This chain joins TRBV28 and TRBJ2-7, with D perhaps matching TRBD2 (7 bases). Germline CDR1 MDHEN, CDR2 SYDVKM. V lost 7 bases to trimming and J lost 1 base, with 17 bases between them. This CDR3 is 15 amino acids long. Together with reference TRBV28 and TRBJ2-7, the CDR3 gives the full variable domain: DVKVTQSSRYLVKRTGEKVFLECVQDMDHENMFWYRQDPGLGLRLIYFSYDVKMKEKGDIPEGYSVSREKKERFSLILESASTNQTSMYLCASKGGQTGSYEQYFGPGTRLTVT.

The V gene is TRBV28, the J gene TRBJ2-5; tentative D call: TRBD1 (6 bases). Germline V lookup: CDR1 MDHEN, CDR2 SYDVKM. V lost 2 bases, J lost 2 bases, and 12 bases lay in between. The CDR3 loop spans 15 amino acids. The CDR3 spells CASSLTGLLQETQYF. In nucleotides, the CDR3 is TGTGCCAGCAGTTTAACAGGGCTTCTACAAGAGACCCAGTACTTC.

Concerning this clone: This specimen includes other DNA sequences encoding the same CDR3. The V and J genes are TRBV6-1 and TRBJ1-3; no firm D call. Trimming pared 6 bases from V and 1 base from J, leaving 10 bases between. CDR3 length: 14 residues. The germline CDR1 and CDR2 sequences are MNHNS and SASEGT. CDR3 region: CASRAPGSGNTIYF. The CDR3 nucleotides are TGTGCCAGCAGGGCCCCGGGATCTGGAAACACCATATATTTT.

This rearrangement joins TRBV10-2 to TRBJ2-7; 8 bases fit TRBD1. The CDR3 length is 17 residues. V was pared by 0 bases and J by 6 bases, with 13 bases of the junction left unmatched. The germline V gene has CDR1 WSHSY and CDR2 SAAADI. Written as DNA, the CDR3 is TGCGCCAGCAGTGAGTCAGCTACACCGACAGGGGCCGGCGAGCAGTACTTC. It yields the protein CASSESATPTGAGEQYF.

The chain links TRBV13 to TRBJ1-1, with D uncertain. Germline lookup yields CDR1 PRHDT and CDR2 FYEKMQ (reference sequence). V lost 1 base and J 4 bases, leaving 7 bases between the germline ends. The CDR3 is 13 residues long. The chain's CDR3 is CASSLVGFTEAFF. In DNA, the CDR3 is TGTGCCAGCAGCTTAGTAGGGTTCACTGAAGCTTTCTTT.

V gene TRBV18 combines with J gene TRBJ2-3, with D maybe TRBD1 (6 bases). The germline CDR1 and CDR2 sequences are KGHSH and LQKENI. V lost 2 bases and J lost 0, with 9 bases in between. The CDR3 covers 15 residues. CDR3 amino acids: CASSPKGQSTDTQYF. The CDR3 DNA reads as TGTGCCAGCTCACCAAAGGGACAAAGCACAGATACGCAGTATTTT.

The chain links TRBV27 to TRBJ1-5; D is uncertain. The germline gives CDR1 MNHEY, CDR2 SMNVEV (reference sequence). V was pared by 4 bases and J by 6 bases, with 7 bases between. The CDR3 consists of 12 residues. CDR3 region: CASSSPPQPQHF. The CDR3 bases are TGTGCCAGCAGTTCTCCCCCTCAGCCCCAGCATTTT.

The chain recombines TRBV27 with TRBJ2-1; 7 nucleotides align to TRBD1. The CDR3 totals 15 residues. V shed 8 bases, J shed 5 bases, and the junction held 12 bases outside the gene matches. Germline V gene data show CDR1 as MNHEY and CDR2 as SMNVEV (reference sequence). CDR3 nucleotide sequence: TGTGCCAGCCACCCGGACAAGGGGGCTAACAATGAGCAGTTCTTC. It is translated as CASHPDKGANNEQFF.

The chain couples TRBV28 to TRBJ2-7; D is ambiguous. Trimming stripped 3 bases from V and 2 bases from J, with 5 bases between. The CDR3 has 12 residues. Germline V lookup: CDR1 MDHEN, CDR2 SYDVKM. DNA for the CDR3: TGTGCCAGCAGTTTCCACCCCTACGAGCAGTACTTC. Amino acids: CASSFHPYEQYF.

The chain employs TRBV5-4 and TRBJ1-2; perhaps TRBD1 as D (6 bases). From germline, CDR1 is SGHNT and CDR2 YYREEE (reference sequence). The V end was cut by 2 bases, the J end by 7 bases, with 12 bases between. This CDR3 spans 13 amino acids. The CDR3, as DNA: TGTGCCAGCAGCTTTCGGACAGACTCTGGCTACACCTTC. Residues: CASSFRTDSGYTF. Drawing the rest from reference TRBV5-4 and TRBJ1-2, the complete variable domain is ETGVTQSPTHLIKTRGQQVTLRCSSQSGHNTVSWYQQALGQGPQFIFQYYREEENGRGNFPPRFSGLQFPNYSSELNVNALELDDSALYLCASSFRTDSGYTFGSGTRLTVV.